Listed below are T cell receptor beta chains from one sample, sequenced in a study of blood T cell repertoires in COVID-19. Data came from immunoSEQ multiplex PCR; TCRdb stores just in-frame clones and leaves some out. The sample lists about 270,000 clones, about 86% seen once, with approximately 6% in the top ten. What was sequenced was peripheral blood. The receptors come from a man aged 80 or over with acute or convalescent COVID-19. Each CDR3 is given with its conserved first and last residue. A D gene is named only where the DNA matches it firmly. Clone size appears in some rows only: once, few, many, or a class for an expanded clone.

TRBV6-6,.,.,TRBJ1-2,CASSSQGIYGYTF,TGTGCCAGCAGTTCTCAGGGGATCTATGGCTACACCTTC
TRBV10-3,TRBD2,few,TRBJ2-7,CAGGTSGRGEQYF,TGTGCCGGAGGGACTAGCGGGAGGGGCGAGCAGTACTTC
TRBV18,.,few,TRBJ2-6,CASSPRQATKSGANVLTF,TGTGCCAGCTCACCCCGACAAGCAACGAAATCTGGGGCCAACGTCCTGACTTTC
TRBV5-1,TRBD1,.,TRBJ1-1,CASSTDRGNTEAFF,TGCGCCAGCAGCACAGACAGGGGGAACACTGAAGCTTTCTTT
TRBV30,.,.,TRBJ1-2,CAWSVRTDGYTF,TGTGCCTGGAGTGTCCGGACAGATGGCTACACCTTC
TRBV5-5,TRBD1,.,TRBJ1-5,CASSRGQVNQPQHF,TGTGCCAGCAGCCGCGGACAGGTGAATCAGCCCCAGCATTTT
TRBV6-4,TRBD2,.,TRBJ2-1,CASSESAGGNEQFF,TGTGCCAGCAGTGAGTCTGCGGGAGGCAATGAGCAGTTCTTC
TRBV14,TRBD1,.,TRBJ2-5,CASSQPQGVRQETQYF,TGTGCCAGCAGCCAGCCCCAGGGGGTGAGACAAGAGACCCAGTACTTC
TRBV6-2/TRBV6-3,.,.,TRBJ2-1,CASSYNSRQFF,TGTGCCAGCAGTTACAACAGCCGGCAGTTCTTC
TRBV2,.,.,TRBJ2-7,CASIPGTQSYEQYF,TGTGCCAGCATACCCGGGACTCAATCCTACGAGCAGTACTTC
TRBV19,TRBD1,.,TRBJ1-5,CASVAGQGNQPQHF,TGTGCCAGTGTGGCGGGACAGGGGAATCAGCCCCAGCATTTT
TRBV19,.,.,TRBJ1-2,CASSIGQGNYGYTF,TGTGCCAGTAGTATTGGGCAGGGTAACTATGGCTACACCTTC
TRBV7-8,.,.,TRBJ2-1,CASSPRLGGGDRYNEQFF,TGTGCCAGCAGCCCCCGTTTAGGAGGGGGGGATCGGTACAATGAGCAGTTCTTC
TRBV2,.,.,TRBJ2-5,CASSNKRGGWETQYF,TGTGCCAGCAGTAACAAAAGGGGTGGTTGGGAGACCCAGTACTTC
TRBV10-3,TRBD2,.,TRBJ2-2,CAISELSTSTAGELFF,TGTGCCATCAGTGAGCTCTCGACTAGCACCGCCGGGGAGCTGTTTTTT
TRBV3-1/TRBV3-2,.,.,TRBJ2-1,CASSQELWGVRGGYNEQFF,TGTGCCAGCAGCCAAGAATTATGGGGTGTTCGGGGTGGGTACAATGAGCAGTTCTTC
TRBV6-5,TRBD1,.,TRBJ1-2,CASSYQSGGNGYTF,TGTGCCAGCAGTTACCAGTCAGGGGGCAATGGCTACACCTTC
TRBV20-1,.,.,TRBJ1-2,CSASLTPGYTF,TGCAGTGCTAGTTTGACACCGGGCTACACCTTC
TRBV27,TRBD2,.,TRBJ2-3,CASSYSPHSGISTDTQYF,TGTGCCAGCAGTTACTCCCCCCACAGCGGGATTAGCACAGATACGCAGTATTTT
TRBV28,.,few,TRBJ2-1,CASSLSGGSYNEQFF,TGTGCCAGCAGCCTTAGCGGAGGCTCCTACAATGAGCAGTTCTTC
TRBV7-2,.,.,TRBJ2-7,CASSLRSGYSRSSYEQYF,TGTGCCAGCAGCTTAAGGTCTGGCTATTCCCGGAGCTCCTACGAGCAGTACTTC
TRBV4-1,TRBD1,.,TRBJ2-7,CASSQGAGTGVYEQYF,TGCGCCAGCAGCCAAGGAGCCGGGACAGGGGTTTACGAGCAGTACTTC
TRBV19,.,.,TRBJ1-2,CASSPRQEPNYGYTF,TGTGCCAGTAGTCCGAGACAGGAGCCTAACTATGGCTACACCTTC
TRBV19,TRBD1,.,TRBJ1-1,CASSIMGQGKTEAFF,TGTGCCAGTAGTATCATGGGACAGGGAAAAACTGAAGCTTTCTTT
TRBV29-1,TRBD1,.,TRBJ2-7,CSARQGAREQYF,TGCAGCGCCCGACAGGGGGCTCGCGAGCAGTACTTC
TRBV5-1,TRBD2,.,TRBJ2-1,CASSSWGAGTSGKSSYNEQFF,TGCGCCAGCAGCTCTTGGGGGGCCGGGACTAGCGGGAAAAGTTCCTACAATGAGCAGTTCTTC
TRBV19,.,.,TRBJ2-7,CASSLRQGPPYEQYF,TGTGCCAGTAGTTTACGTCAGGGGCCCCCCTACGAGCAGTACTTC
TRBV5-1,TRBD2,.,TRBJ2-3,CASTPPLAGGADTQYF,TGCGCCAGCACCCCGCCCCTAGCGGGAGGTGCAGATACGCAGTATTTT
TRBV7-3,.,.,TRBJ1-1,CASSLGWGATEAFF,TGTGCCAGCAGCTTAGGCTGGGGCGCCACTGAAGCTTTCTTT
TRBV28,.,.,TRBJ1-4,CASSFGGADNEKLFF,TGTGCCAGCAGTTTTGGGGGGGCCGATAATGAAAAACTGTTTTTT
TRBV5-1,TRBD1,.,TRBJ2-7,CASSPDGTGSSYEQYF,TGCGCCAGCAGCCCCGATGGGACAGGGAGCTCCTACGAGCAGTACTTC
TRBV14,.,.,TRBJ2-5,CASSRGPQETQYF,TGTGCCAGCAGCCGCGGCCCCCAAGAGACCCAGTACTTC
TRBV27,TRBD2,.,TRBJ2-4,CASSPWRGSGGAKNIQYF,TGTGCCAGCAGCCCCTGGAGGGGTAGCGGGGGGGCCAAAAACATTCAGTACTTC
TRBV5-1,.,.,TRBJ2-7,CASSLQGHEQYF,TGCGCCAGCAGCTTGCAGGGCCACGAGCAGTACTTC
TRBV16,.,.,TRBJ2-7,CASSPSYRSGEQYF,TGTGCCAGCAGTCCCTCATACCGCTCGGGCGAGCAGTACTTC
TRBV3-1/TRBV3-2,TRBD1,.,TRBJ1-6,CASSQAGQGSPLHF,TGTGCCAGCAGCCAAGCGGGACAGGGCTCACCCCTCCACTTT
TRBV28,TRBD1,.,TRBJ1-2,CASSRDRGPGRYGYTF,TGTGCCAGCAGTCGGGACAGGGGGCCAGGTCGGTATGGCTACACCTTC
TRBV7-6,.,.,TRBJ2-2,CASSLVGPNTGELFF,TGTGCCAGCAGCTTAGTGGGGCCGAACACCGGGGAGCTGTTTTTT
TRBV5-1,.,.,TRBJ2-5,CASSLSSGKETQYF,TGCGCCAGCAGCTTGAGCAGCGGAAAAGAGACCCAGTACTTC
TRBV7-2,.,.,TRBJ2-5,CASSRGTVPETQYF,TGTGCCAGCAGCCGCGGGACGGTACCAGAGACCCAGTACTTC
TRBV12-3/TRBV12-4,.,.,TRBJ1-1,CASSFTRGTEAFF,TGTGCCAGCAGTTTTACCCGAGGCACTGAAGCTTTCTTT
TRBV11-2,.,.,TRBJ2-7,CASSLVVGGGYYEQYF,TGTGCCAGCAGCTTAGTAGTGGGAGGGGGATACTACGAGCAGTACTTC
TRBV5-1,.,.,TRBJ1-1,CASSLAGGLDTEAFF,TGCGCCAGCAGCTTGGCGGGGGGGTTGGACACTGAAGCTTTCTTT
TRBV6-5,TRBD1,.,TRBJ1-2,CASSPDRVNYGYTF,TGTGCCAGCAGCCCAGACAGGGTTAACTATGGCTACACCTTC
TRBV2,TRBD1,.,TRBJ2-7,CASRGETGANEQYF,TGTGCCAGCAGGGGGGAGACAGGGGCCAACGAGCAGTACTTC
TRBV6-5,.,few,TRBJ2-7,CASMRDSGVYEQYF,TGTGCCAGCATGAGGGATTCAGGGGTCTACGAGCAGTACTTC
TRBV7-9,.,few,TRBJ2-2,CASSLQGGAGELFF,TGTGCCAGCAGCTTACAAGGCGGGGCCGGGGAGCTGTTTTTT
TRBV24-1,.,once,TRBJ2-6,CATSEPTGTSGANVLTF,TGTGCCACCAGTGAACCGACAGGTACCTCTGGGGCCAACGTCCTGACTTTC
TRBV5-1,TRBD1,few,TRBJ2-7,CASRRGQGTHEQYF,TGCGCCAGCAGGAGAGGACAGGGGACACACGAGCAGTACTTC
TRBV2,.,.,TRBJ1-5,CASREERRGSNQPQHF,TGTGCCAGCAGAGAAGAACGTAGGGGGAGCAATCAGCCCCAGCATTTT
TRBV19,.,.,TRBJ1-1,CASSFSGTTNTEAFF,TGTGCCAGTAGTTTCTCCGGGACAACTAACACTGAAGCTTTCTTT
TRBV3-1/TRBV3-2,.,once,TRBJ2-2,CASSHSWPQTTNTGELFF,TGTGCCAGCAGCCACTCCTGGCCCCAGACAACGAACACCGGGGAGCTGTTTTTT
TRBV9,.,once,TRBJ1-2,CASSAPRHGSSDYGYTF,TGTGCCAGCAGCGCCCCCCGACACGGGAGTAGCGACTATGGCTACACCTTC
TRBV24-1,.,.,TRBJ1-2,CATSDNTGYGYTF,TGTGCCACCAGTGATAACACAGGGTATGGCTACACCTTC
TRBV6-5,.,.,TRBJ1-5,CASSYYRDSNQPQHF,TGTGCCAGCAGTTACTACAGGGATAGCAATCAGCCCCAGCATTTT
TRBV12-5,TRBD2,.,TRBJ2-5,CASGRSGVGETQYF,TGTGCTAGTGGACGAAGCGGGGTGGGAGAGACCCAGTACTTC
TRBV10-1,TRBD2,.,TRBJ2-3,CASSESSSGSPDTQYF,TGCGCCAGCAGTGAGTCCTCTAGCGGGAGCCCAGATACGCAGTATTTT